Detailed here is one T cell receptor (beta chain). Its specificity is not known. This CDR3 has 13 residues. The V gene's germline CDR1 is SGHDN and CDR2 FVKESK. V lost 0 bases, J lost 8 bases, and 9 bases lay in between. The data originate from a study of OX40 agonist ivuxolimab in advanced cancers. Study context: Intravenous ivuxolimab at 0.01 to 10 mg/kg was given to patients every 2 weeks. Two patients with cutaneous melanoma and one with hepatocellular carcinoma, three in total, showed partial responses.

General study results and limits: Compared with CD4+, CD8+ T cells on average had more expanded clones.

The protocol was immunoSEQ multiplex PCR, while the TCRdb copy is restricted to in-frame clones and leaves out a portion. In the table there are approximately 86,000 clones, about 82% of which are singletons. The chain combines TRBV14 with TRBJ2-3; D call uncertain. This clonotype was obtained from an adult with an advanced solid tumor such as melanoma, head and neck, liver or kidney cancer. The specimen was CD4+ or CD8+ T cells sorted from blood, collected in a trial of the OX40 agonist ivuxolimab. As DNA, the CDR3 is TGTGCCAGCAGCCAAGACGTCCGTAGTACGCAGTATTTT. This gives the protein CASSQDVRSTQYF.